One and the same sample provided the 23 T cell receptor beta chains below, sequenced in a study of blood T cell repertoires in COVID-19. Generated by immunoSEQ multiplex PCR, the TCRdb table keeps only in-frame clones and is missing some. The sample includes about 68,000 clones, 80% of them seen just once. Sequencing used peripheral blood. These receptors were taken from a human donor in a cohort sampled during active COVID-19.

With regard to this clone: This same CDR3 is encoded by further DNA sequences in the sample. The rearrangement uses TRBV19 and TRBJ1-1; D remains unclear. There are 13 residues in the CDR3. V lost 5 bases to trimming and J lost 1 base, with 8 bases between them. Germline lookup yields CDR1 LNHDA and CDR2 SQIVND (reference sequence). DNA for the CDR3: TGTGCCAGTAGTCCGAGACAGAACACTGAAGCTTTCTTT. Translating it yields CASSPRQNTEAFF. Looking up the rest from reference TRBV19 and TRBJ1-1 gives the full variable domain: DGGITQSPKYLFRKEGQNVTLSCEQNLNHDAMYWYRQDPGQGLRLIYYSQIVNDFQKGDIAEGYSVSREKKESFPLTVTSAQKNPTAFYLCASSPRQNTEAFFGQGTRLTVV.

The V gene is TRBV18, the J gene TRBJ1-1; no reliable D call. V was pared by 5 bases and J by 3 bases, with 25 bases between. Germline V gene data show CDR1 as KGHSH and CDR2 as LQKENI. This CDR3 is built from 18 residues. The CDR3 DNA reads TGTGCCAGCTCAACAATACTACTTCTAGACGCCCGAGACACTGAAGCTTTCTTT. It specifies CASSTILLLDARDTEAFF.

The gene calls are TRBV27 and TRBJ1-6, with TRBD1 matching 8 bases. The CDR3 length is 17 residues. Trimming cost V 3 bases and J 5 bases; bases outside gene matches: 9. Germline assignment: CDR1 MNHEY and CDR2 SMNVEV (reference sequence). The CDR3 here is CASSFRQGAFDNSPLHF. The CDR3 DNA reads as TGTGCCAGCAGTTTTCGGCAGGGGGCGTTTGATAATTCACCCCTCCACTTT.

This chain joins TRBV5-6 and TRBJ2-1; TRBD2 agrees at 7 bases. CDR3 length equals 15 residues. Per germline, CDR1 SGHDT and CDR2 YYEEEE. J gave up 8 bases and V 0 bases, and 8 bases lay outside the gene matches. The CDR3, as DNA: TGTGCCAGCAGCTTGGTGGAGACTAGCATGCATGAGCAGTTCTTC. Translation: CASSLVETSMHEQFF.

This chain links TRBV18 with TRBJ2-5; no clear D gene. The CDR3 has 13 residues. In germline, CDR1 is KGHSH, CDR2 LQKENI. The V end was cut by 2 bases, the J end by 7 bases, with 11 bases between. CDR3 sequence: CASSPSQDGTQYF. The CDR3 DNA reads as TGTGCCAGCTCACCAAGTCAGGATGGGACCCAGTACTTC.

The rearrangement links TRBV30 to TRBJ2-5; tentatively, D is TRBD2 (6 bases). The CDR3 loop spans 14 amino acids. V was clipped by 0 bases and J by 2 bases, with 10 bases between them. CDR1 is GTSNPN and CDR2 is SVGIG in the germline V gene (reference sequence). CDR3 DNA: TGTGCCTGGAGTGTAGGCCTAGCGCAAGAGACCCAGTACTTC. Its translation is CAWSVGLAQETQYF. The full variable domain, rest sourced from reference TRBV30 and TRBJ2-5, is SQTIHQWPATLVQPVGSPLSLECTVEGTSNPNLYWYRQAAGRGLQLLFYSVGIGQISSEVPQNLSASRPQDRQFILSSKKLLLSDSGFYLCAWSVGLAQETQYFGPGTRLLVL.

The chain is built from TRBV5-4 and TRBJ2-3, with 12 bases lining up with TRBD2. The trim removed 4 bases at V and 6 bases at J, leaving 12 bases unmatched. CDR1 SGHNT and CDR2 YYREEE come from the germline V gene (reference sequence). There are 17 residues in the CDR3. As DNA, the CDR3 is TGTGCCAGCAGCCCCCCTAGCGGGAGGGTAGGTTCGGATACGCAGTATTTT. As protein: CASSPPSGRVGSDTQYF.

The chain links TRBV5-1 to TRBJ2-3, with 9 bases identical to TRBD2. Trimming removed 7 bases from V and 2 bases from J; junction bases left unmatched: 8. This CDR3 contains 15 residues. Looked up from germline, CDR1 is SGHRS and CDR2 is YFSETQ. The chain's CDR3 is CASLRGGATTDTQYF. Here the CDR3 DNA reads TGCGCCAGCCTGCGCGGGGGGGCCACCACAGATACGCAGTATTTT. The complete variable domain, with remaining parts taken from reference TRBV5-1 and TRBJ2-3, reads KAGVTQTPRYLIKTRGQQVTLSCSPISGHRSVSWYQQTPGQGLQFLFEYFSETQRNKGNFPGRFSGRQFSNSRSEMNVSTLELGDSALYLCASLRGGATTDTQYFGPGTRLTVL.

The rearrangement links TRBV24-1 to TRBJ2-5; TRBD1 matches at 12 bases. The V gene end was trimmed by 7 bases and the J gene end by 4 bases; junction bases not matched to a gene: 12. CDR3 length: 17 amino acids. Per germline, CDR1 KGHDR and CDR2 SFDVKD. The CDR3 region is CATRPSYGTGGGETQYF. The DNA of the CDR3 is TGTGCCACCAGGCCAAGTTACGGGACAGGGGGCGGAGAGACCCAGTACTTC.

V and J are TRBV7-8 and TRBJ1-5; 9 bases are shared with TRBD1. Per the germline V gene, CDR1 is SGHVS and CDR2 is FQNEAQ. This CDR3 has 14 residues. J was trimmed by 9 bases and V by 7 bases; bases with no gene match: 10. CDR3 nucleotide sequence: TGTGCCAGCACCCCCGGGACAGGGCTTTTGCCCCAGCATTTT. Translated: CASTPGTGLLPQHF. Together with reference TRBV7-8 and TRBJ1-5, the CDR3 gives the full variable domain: GAGVSQSPRYKVAKRGQDVALRCDPISGHVSLFWYQQALGQGPEFLTYFQNEAQLDKSGLPSDRFFAERPEGSVSTLKIQRTQQEDSAVYLCASTPGTGLLPQHFGDGTRLSIL.

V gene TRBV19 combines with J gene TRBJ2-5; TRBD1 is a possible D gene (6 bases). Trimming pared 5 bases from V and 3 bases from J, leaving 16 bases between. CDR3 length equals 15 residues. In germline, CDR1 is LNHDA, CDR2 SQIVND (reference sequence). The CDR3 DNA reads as TGTGCCAGTAGTGAGCAGACAGGCCCAAAAGAGACCCAGTACTTC. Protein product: CASSEQTGPKETQYF.

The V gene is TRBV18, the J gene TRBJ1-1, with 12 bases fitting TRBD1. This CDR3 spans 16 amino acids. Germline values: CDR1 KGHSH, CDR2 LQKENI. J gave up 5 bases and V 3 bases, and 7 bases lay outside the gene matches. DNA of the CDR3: TGTGCCAGCTCACCCATTAGGGGACAGGGGGCAACTGAAGCTTTCTTT. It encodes CASSPIRGQGATEAFF.

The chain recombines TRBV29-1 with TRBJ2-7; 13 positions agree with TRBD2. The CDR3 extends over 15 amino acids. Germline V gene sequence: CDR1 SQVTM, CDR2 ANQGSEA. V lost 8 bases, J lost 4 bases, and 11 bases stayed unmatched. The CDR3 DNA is TGCAGCCCGCCGGGACTAGCGGGATATAAGTACGAGCAGTACGTC. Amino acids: CSPPGLAGYKYEQYV.

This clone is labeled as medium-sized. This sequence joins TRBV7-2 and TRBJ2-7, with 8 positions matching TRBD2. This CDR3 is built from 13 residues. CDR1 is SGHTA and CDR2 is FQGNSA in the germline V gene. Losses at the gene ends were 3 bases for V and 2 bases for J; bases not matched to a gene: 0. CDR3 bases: TGTGCCAGCAGCTTGGGACTAGCCTACGAGCAGTACTTC. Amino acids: CASSLGLAYEQYF.

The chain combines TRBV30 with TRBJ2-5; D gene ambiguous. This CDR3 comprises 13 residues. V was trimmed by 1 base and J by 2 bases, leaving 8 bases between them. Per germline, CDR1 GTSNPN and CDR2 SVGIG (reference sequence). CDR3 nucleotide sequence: TGTGCCTGGAGTGGTTGGCAGCAAGAGACCCAGTACTTC. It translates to CAWSGWQQETQYF.

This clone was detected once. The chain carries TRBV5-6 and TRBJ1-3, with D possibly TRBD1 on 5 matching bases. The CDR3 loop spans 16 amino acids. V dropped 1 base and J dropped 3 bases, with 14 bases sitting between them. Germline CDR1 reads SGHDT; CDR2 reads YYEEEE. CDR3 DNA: TGTGCCAGCAGCTTGTCGGCGGGGGTCCGTGGAAACACCATATATTTT. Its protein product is CASSLSAGVRGNTIYF.

In DNA form, the CDR3 reads TGTGCCAGCTCACCAACAGGAGACAATCAGCCCCAGCATTTT. Translation gives CASSPTGDNQPQHF. This chain connects TRBV18 to TRBJ1-5; possibly TRBD1 for D (5 bases). Looked up from germline, CDR1 is KGHSH and CDR2 is LQKENI. The CDR3 sequence is 14 residues long. Trimming cost V 2 bases and J 3 bases, with 8 bases left between them.

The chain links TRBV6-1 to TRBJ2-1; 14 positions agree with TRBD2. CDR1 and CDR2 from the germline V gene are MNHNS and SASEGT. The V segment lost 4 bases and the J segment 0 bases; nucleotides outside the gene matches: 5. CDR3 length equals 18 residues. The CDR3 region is CASSAWTSGGISYNEQFF. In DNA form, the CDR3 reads TGTGCCAGCAGTGCCTGGACTAGCGGGGGGATCTCCTACAATGAGCAGTTCTTC.

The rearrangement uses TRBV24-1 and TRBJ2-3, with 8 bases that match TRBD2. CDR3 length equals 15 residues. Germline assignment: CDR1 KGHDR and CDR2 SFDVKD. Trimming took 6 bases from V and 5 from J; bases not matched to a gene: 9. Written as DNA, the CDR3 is TGTGCCACCAGTCAAGCCGGGAGCGGGGGAGATACGCAGTATTTT. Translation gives CATSQAGSGGDTQYF.

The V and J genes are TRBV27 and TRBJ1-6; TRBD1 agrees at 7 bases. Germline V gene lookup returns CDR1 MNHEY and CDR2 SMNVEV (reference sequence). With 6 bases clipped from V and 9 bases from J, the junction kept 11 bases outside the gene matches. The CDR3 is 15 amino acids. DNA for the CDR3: TGTGCCAGCAGACGGTCCAGGGGGTCGGGTTCACCCCTCCACTTT. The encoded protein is CASRRSRGSGSPLHF.

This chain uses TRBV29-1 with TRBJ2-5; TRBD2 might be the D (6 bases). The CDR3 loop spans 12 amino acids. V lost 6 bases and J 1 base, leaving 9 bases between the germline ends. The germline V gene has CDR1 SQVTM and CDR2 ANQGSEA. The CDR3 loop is CSVRDGQETQYF. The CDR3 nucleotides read TGCAGCGTGCGGGACGGCCAAGAGACCCAGTACTTC. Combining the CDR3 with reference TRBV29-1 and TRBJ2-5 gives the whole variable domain SAVISQKPSRDICQRGTSLTIQCQVDSQVTMMFWYRQQPGQSLTLIATANQGSEATYESGFVIDKFPISRPNLTFSTLTVSNMSPEDSSIYLCSVRDGQETQYFGPGTRLLVL.

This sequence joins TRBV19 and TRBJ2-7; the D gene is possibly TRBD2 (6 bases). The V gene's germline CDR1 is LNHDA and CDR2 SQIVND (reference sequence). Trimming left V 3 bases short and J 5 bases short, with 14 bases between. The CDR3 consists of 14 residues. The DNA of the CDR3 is TGTGCCAGTAGTATGGGAACGGGAGACCACGAGCAGTACGTC. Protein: CASSMGTGDHEQYV.

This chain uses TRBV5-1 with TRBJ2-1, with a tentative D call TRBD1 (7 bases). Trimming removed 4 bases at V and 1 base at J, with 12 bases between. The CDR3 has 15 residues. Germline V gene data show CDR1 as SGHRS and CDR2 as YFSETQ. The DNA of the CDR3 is TGCGCCAGCAGCGCCAGGGGGGAATCCTACAATGAGCAGTTCTTC. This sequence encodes CASSARGESYNEQFF.